The sequence of this TCR beta chain was determined in a study of T-cell reconstitution after alpha-beta-depleted transplantation in children. Study results and limitations: Expanded graft clones, several hundred of them, were reportedly the source of alpha-beta T cells about two months after transplant.

TCRbeta library construction was performed incorporating unique molecular identifiers. TCRdb re-analysed the PCR reads in MiXCR, keeping a single row per CDR3 protein. The sample carries 500,000 to 750,000 distinct CDR3 sequences, 20% to 30% recorded once. The sample holds a few counts of this clonotype. Its antigen is unknown. The receptor's source is a boy in the first two years of life with Wiskott-Aldrich syndrome, due to receive a stem cell transplant. Material: PBMCs, obtained before TCRalphabeta/CD19-depleted stem cell transplant.

The CDR3 is CASSLGGGSFTDTQYF. DNA for the CDR3: TGTGCCAGCAGCTTGGGGGGCGGGAGTTTCACAGATACGCAGTATTTT. The chain uses TRBV5-6 and TRBJ2-3; 7 nucleotides align to TRBD2. Germline assignment: CDR1 SGHDT and CDR2 YYEEEE. The ends lost 0 bases at V and 2 bases at J; junction bases unmatched: 6. The CDR3 has 16 amino acids.